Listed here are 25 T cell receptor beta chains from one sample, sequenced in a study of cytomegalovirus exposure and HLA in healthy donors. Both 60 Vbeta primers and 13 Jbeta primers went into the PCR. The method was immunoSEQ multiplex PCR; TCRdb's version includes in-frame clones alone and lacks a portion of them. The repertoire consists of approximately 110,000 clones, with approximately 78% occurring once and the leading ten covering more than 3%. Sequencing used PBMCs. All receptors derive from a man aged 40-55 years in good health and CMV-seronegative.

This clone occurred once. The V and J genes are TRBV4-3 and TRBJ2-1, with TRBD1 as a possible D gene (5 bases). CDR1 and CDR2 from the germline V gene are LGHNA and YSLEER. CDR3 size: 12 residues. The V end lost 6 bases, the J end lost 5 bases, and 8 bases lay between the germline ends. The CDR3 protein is CASRGLNNEQFF. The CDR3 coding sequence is TGCGCCAGCAGGGGGCTCAACAATGAGCAGTTCTTC.

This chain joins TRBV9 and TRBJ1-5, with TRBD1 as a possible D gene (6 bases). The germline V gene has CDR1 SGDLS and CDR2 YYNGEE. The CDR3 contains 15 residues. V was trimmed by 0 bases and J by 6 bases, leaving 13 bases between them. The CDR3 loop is CASSVEAGEGQPQHF. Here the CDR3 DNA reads TGTGCCAGCAGCGTAGAGGCAGGGGAGGGTCAGCCCCAGCATTTT.

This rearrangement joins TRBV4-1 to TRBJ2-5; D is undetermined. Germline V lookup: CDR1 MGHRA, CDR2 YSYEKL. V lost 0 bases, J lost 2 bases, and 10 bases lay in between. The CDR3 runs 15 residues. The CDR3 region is CASSQEGRSQETQYF. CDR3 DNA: TGCGCCAGCAGCCAAGAAGGCAGGTCACAAGAGACCCAGTACTTC.

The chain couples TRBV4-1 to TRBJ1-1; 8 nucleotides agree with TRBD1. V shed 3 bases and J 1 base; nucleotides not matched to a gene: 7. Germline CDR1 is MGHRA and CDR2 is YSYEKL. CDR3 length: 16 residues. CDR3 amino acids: CASSHPMDRANTEAFF. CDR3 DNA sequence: TGCGCCAGCAGCCACCCAATGGACAGGGCGAACACTGAAGCTTTCTTT.

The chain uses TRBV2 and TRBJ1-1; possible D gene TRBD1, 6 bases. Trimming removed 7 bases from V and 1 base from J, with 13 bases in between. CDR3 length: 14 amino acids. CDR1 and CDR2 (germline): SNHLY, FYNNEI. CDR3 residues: CASKVWTANTEAFF. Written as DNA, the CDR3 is TGTGCCAGCAAAGTTTGGACAGCGAACACTGAAGCTTTCTTT.

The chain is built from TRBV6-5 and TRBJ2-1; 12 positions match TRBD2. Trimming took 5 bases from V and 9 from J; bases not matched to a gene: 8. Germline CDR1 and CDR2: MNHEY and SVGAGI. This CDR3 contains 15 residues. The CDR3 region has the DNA TGTGCCAGCAGTGCCACTAGCGGGGGGAATGGTGAGCAGTTCTTC. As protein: CASSATSGGNGEQFF.

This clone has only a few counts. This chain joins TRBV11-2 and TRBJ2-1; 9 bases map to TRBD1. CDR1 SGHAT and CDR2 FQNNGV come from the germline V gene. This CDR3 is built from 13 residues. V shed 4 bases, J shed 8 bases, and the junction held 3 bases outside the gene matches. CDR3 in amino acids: CASSYRQGDEQFF. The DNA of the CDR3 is TGTGCCAGCAGCTACCGACAGGGGGATGAGCAGTTCTTC.

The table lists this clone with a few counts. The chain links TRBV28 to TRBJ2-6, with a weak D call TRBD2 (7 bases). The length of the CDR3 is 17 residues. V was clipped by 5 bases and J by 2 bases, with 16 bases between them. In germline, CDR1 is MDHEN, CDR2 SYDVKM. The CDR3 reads CASSQGQGLPGANVLTF. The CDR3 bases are TGTGCCAGCAGTCAGGGGCAGGGACTACCTGGGGCCAACGTCCTGACTTTC.

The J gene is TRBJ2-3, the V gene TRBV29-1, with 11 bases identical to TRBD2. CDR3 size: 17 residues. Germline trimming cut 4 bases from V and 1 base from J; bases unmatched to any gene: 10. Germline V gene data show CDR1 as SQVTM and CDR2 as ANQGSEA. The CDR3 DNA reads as TGCAGCGTTGTCAACCCCCTGACTAGCGGGGGCACAGATACGCAGTATTTT. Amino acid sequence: CSVVNPLTSGGTDTQYF.

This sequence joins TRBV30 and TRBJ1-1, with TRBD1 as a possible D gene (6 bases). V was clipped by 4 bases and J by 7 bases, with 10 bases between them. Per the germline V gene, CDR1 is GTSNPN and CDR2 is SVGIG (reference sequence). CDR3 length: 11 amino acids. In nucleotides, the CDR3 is TGTGCCTGGAACGACAGGATTGAAGCTTTCTTT. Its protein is CAWNDRIEAFF.

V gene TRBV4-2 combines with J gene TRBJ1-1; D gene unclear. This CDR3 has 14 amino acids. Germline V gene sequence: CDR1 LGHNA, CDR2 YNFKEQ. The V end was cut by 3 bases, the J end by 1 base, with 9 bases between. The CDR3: CASSHLRENTEAFF. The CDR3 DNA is TGTGCCAGCAGCCATCTTCGGGAGAACACTGAAGCTTTCTTT.

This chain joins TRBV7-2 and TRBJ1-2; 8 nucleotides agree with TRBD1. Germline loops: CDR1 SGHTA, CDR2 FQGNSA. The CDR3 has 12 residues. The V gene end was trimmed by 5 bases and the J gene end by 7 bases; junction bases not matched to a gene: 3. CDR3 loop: CASSVDRVGYTF. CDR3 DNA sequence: TGTGCCAGCAGCGTGGACAGGGTTGGCTACACCTTC. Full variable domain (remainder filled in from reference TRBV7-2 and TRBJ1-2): GAGVSQSPSNKVTEKGKDVELRCDPISGHTALYWYRQSLGQGLEFLIYFQGNSAPDKSGLPSDRFSAERTGGSVSTLTIQRTQQEDSAVYLCASSVDRVGYTFGSGTRLTVV.

CDR3 in DNA: TGTGCCAGTACCCCTGATCGGGACAGGGCTTCCAATGAGCAGTTCTTC. It yields the protein CASTPDRDRASNEQFF. This chain joins TRBV19 and TRBJ2-1; 9 positions match TRBD1. CDR3 size: 16 residues. Germline V gives CDR1 LNHDA, CDR2 SQIVND (reference sequence). V trimming: 7 bases; J trimming: 6 bases; junction bases outside the gene matches: 13.

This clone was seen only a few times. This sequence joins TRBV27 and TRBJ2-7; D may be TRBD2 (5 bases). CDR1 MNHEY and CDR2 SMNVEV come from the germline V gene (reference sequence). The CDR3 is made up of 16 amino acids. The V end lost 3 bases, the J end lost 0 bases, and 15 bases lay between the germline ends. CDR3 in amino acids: CASSLLPGSSSYEQYF. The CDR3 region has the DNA TGTGCCAGCAGTTTGCTTCCGGGATCAAGCTCCTACGAGCAGTACTTC.

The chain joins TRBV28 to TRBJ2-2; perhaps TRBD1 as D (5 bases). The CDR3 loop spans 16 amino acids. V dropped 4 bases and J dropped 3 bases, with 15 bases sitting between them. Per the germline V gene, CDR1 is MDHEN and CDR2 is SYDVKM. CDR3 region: CASSSAWLRDTGELFF. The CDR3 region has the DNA TGTGCCAGCAGTTCTGCTTGGCTCAGGGACACCGGGGAGCTGTTTTTT.

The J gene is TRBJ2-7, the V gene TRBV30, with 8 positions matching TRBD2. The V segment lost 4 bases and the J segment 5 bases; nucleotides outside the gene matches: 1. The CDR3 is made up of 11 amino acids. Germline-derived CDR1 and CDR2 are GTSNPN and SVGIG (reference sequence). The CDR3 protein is CAWIGRDEQYF. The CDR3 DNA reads TGTGCCTGGATCGGGAGGGACGAGCAGTACTTC.

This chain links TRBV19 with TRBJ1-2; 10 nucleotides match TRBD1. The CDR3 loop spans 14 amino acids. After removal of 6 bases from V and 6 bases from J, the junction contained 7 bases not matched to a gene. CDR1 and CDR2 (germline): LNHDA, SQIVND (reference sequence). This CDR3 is CASSPGTGDDGYTF. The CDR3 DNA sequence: TGTGCCAGTAGCCCCGGGACAGGGGATGATGGCTACACCTTC.

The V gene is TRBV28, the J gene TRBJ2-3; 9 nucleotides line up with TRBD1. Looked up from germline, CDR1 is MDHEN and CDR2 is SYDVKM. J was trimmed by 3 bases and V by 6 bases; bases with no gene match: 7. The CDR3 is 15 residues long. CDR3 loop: CASRRGTGRTDTQYF. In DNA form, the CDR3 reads TGTGCCAGCAGACGAGGGACAGGGAGGACAGATACGCAGTATTTT.

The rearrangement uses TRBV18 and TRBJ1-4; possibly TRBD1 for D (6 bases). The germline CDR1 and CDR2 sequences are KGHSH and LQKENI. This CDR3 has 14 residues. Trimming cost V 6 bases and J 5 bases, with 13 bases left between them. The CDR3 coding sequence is TGTGCCAGCTCTCTCGGGACACTAAATGAAAAACTGTTTTTT. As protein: CASSLGTLNEKLFF.

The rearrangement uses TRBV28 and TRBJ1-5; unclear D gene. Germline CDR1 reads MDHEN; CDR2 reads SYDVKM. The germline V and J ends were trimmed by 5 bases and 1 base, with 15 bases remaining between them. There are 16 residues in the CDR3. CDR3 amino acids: CASSDGRARSNQPQHF. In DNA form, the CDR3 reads TGTGCCAGCAGTGACGGGAGGGCCCGAAGCAATCAGCCCCAGCATTTT.

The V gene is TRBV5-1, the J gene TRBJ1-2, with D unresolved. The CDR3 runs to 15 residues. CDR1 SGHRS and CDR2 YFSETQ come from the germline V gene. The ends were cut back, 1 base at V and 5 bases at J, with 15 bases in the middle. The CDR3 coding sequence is TGCGCCAGCAGCTTGTGGTCAGGTCAGTCATATGGCTACACCTTC. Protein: CASSLWSGQSYGYTF.

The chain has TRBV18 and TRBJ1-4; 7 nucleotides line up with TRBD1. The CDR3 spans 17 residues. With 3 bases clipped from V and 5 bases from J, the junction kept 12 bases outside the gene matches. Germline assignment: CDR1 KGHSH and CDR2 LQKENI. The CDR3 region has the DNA TGTGCCAGCTCACCGGTAGCGGGACAGCATGAGAATGAAAAACTGTTTTTT. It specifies CASSPVAGQHENEKLFF.

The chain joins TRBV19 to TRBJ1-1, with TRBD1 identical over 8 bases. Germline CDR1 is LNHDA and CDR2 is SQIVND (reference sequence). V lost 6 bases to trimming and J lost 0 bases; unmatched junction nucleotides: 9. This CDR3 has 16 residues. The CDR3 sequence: CASRPGLGQVNTEAFF. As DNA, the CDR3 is TGTGCCAGTAGACCCGGTTTGGGACAGGTGAACACTGAAGCTTTCTTT.

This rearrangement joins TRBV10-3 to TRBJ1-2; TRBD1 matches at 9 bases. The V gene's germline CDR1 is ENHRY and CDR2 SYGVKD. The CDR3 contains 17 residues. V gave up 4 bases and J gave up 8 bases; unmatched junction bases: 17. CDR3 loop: CAISVPGTGRRESGYTF. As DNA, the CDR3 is TGTGCCATCAGTGTGCCCGGGACAGGGAGGAGGGAATCAGGCTACACCTTC.

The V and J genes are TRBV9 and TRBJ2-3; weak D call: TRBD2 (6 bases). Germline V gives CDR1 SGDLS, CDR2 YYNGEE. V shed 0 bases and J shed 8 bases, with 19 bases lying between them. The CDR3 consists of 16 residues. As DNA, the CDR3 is TGTGCCAGCAGCGTAGGTCCGGGCGCGGACGGGAGTACGCAGTATTTT. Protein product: CASSVGPGADGSTQYF.